The rows below give T cell receptor beta chains drawn from one sample of a study of cytomegalovirus exposure and HLA in healthy donors. TCRdb's table, derived via immunoSEQ multiplex PCR, lists solely in-frame clones and lacks some. The sample holds over 70,000 clones; about 77% are singletons and the top ten take around 2.7%. Sequencing was done on a sample of PBMCs. The receptors originated from a male donor in good health and CMV-seropositive. Each CDR3 is given with its conserved first and last residue. The D gene is left open where the match is weak. A clone size is listed for some rows: how often the clone was seen (once, few, many), or a class if it is expanded.

NA	TRBV5-1	TRBD2	15	TRBJ2-1	CASSGGLAGVNEQFF	TGCGCCAGCAGCGGGGGACTAGCGGGAGTTAATGAGCAGTTCTTC
NA	TRBV9	NA	14	TRBJ1-1	CASSPQTGNTEAFF	TGTGCCAGCAGCCCCCAGACGGGGAACACTGAAGCTTTCTTT
NA	TRBV21-1	NA	15	TRBJ1-1	CASSNRPGVNTEAFF	TGTGCCAGCAGCAACCGCCCAGGGGTGAACACTGAAGCTTTCTTT
few	TRBV28	NA	14	TRBJ2-7	CASSGPGAGNEQYF	TGTGCCAGCAGCGGACCGGGAGCGGGCAACGAGCAGTACTTC
few	TRBV9	NA	15	TRBJ2-1	CASSVIAEPANEQFF	TGTGCCAGCAGCGTAATAGCGGAGCCCGCCAATGAGCAGTTCTTC
NA	TRBV5-1	NA	15	TRBJ1-1	CASSSATGMNTEAFF	TGCGCCAGCAGCTCCGCGACGGGAATGAACACTGAAGCTTTCTTT
NA	TRBV5-6	NA	14	TRBJ2-5	CASSSYMDQETQYF	TGTGCCAGCAGCTCATACATGGACCAAGAGACCCAGTACTTC
NA	TRBV6-7	TRBD1	15	TRBJ2-5	CASKTYWDRRETQYF	TGTGCCAGCAAAACCTACTGGGACAGGCGGGAGACCCAGTACTTC
medium-sized	TRBV6-4	NA	14	TRBJ2-6	CASSESSGANVLTF	TGTGCCAGCAGTGAGAGCTCTGGGGCCAACGTCCTGACTTTC
NA	TRBV29-1	NA	12	TRBJ1-2	CSVLDRRGGYTF	TGCAGCGTTCTCGACCGGAGGGGCGGCTACACCTTC
few	TRBV6-4	NA	14	TRBJ2-3	CASSEALEEDTQYF	TGTGCCAGCAGTGAGGCCTTAGAGGAAGATACGCAGTATTTT
NA	TRBV7-2	TRBD2	16	TRBJ2-2	CASSFLLAGELGELFF	TGTGCCAGCAGCTTCTTACTAGCGGGAGAACTCGGGGAGCTGTTTTTT
NA	TRBV6-6	TRBD2	15	TRBJ2-7	CASNIRGAGVREQYF	TGTGCCAGCAATATCAGGGGAGCGGGAGTACGAGAGCAGTACTTC
NA	TRBV7-2	NA	12	TRBJ2-2	CASSTVRGELFF	TGTGCCAGCAGCACAGTACGCGGGGAGCTGTTTTTT
NA	TRBV6-1	NA	15	TRBJ2-5	CASSEIGSSVETQYF	TGTGCCAGCAGTGAAATCGGATCCAGCGTAGAGACCCAGTACTTC
NA	TRBV9	TRBD2	12	TRBJ2-7	CASSGTSPEQYF	TGTGCCAGCAGCGGGACTAGCCCCGAGCAGTACTTC